Below, 27 T cell receptor beta chains from the same sample are listed, as sequenced in a study of T cell repertoires in cytomegalovirus infection. Antigens of these TCRs are unknown. TCRdb recomputed calls from the reads with MiXCR, one row per CDR3 protein. The table includes approximately 100,000 distinct CDR3 sequences, around 29% detected once. The input for sequencing was CD8+ T cells from cultured PBMCs, taken from culture after CMV antigen stimulation. The receptors derive from a human donor in good health (CMV status not recorded). Some clones in this sample may be carry-over from other donors' samples.

The chain uses TRBV6-6 and TRBJ2-5, with 14 nucleotides matching TRBD2. After removal of 8 bases from V and 1 base from J, the junction contained 9 bases not matched to a gene. Germline lookup yields CDR1 MNHNY and CDR2 SVGAGI (reference sequence). The CDR3 has 17 residues. CDR3 amino acids: CASGLAGGRGAQETQYF. The DNA for the CDR3 is TGTGCCAGCGGACTAGCGGGGGGCCGAGGGGCCCAAGAGACCCAGTACTTC.

The chain recombines TRBV27 with TRBJ2-3, with 9 bases fitting TRBD1. The CDR3 is 14 residues long. Trimming removed 4 bases from V and 2 bases from J; junction bases left unmatched: 1. Germline V gene sequence: CDR1 MNHEY, CDR2 SMNVEV (reference sequence). The CDR3 loop reads CASSYRGHTDTQYF. For the CDR3, the DNA is TGTGCCAGCAGTTACAGGGGGCACACAGATACGCAGTATTTT.

This chain joins TRBV4-1 and TRBJ1-2, with D possibly TRBD1 on 5 matching bases. CDR3 size: 14 residues. Germline lookup yields CDR1 MGHRA and CDR2 YSYEKL. The V end was cut by 0 bases, the J end by 8 bases, with 13 bases between. The CDR3 region is CASSQDRDASGYTF. Written as DNA, the CDR3 is TGCGCCAGCAGCCAAGATCGGGACGCGTCCGGCTACACCTTC.

This clonotype was seen more than once but under ten times. V gene TRBV12-3 or TRBV12-4 combines with J gene TRBJ1-5; a weak D match, TRBD1 (6 bases). Trimming pared 7 bases from V and 3 bases from J, leaving 10 bases between. The CDR3 contains 13 residues. CDR3 protein: CASTPGANQPQHF. CDR3 nucleotide sequence: TGTGCCAGCACCCCGGGGGCCAATCAGCCCCAGCATTTT.

J is TRBJ2-2 and V is TRBV7-6; perhaps TRBD1 as D (6 bases). The germline V gene encodes CDR1 SGHVS and CDR2 FNYEAQ. The CDR3 consists of 18 residues. Trimming pared 5 bases from V and 4 bases from J, leaving 23 bases between. In DNA form, the CDR3 reads TGTGCCAGCAGCCCACCAAACAGGGCCGCGCGCAGCACCGGGGAGCTGTTTTTT. Encoded protein: CASSPPNRAARSTGELFF.

This clonotype was detected a few times. The chain carries TRBV7-6 and TRBJ1-1; TRBD1 matches 10 bases. This CDR3 contains 15 residues. Germline loops: CDR1 SGHVS, CDR2 FNYEAQ. Trimming took 3 bases from V and 0 from J; bases not matched to a gene: 1. CDR3 sequence: CASSFGTGVNTEAFF. The CDR3 bases are TGTGCCAGCAGCTTTGGGACAGGGGTGAACACTGAAGCTTTCTTT.

This clonotype was counted many times. V gene TRBV7-8 combines with J gene TRBJ2-7; D gene unclear. This CDR3 region has 12 residues. Per the germline V gene, CDR1 is SGHVS and CDR2 is FQNEAQ. Trimming removed 4 bases from V and 2 bases from J, with 6 bases in between. For the CDR3, the DNA is TGTGCCAGCAGCTCAGCGCCCTACGAGCAGTACTTC. Protein sequence: CASSSAPYEQYF.

The J gene is TRBJ2-7, the V gene TRBV5-4, with 8 nucleotides matching TRBD2. Germline CDR1 is SGHNT and CDR2 is YYREEE (reference sequence). This CDR3 is built from 14 residues. The V segment lost 4 bases and the J segment 7 bases; nucleotides outside the gene matches: 10. The CDR3 DNA is TGTGCCAGCAGCGATGGGACTAGTCTCTATGAGCAGTACTTC. It specifies CASSDGTSLYEQYF.

In this sample, this clonotype turned up many times. The chain recombines TRBV7-8 with TRBJ2-5, with 7 nucleotides matching TRBD1. The CDR3 extends over 18 amino acids. The J segment lost 1 base and the V segment lost 4 bases, leaving 15 bases of the junction unmatched. Germline V gene data show CDR1 as SGHVS and CDR2 as FQNEAQ. Here the CDR3 reads CASSSSPGQPTPQETQYF. CDR3 in DNA: TGTGCCAGCAGCTCCTCCCCGGGACAGCCAACCCCCCAAGAGACCCAGTACTTC.

This clonotype was counted between two and nine times. The V call is TRBV27, the J call TRBJ1-6, with D maybe TRBD1 (5 bases). V gave up 6 bases and J gave up 10 bases, with 13 bases separating them. Germline V gives CDR1 MNHEY, CDR2 SMNVEV (reference sequence). CDR3 length equals 13 residues. CDR3: CASSGRGGSPLHF. CDR3 DNA sequence: TGTGCCAGCAGCGGAAGGGGTGGCTCACCCCTCCACTTT.

This clonotype was recorded many times. The chain recombines TRBV2 with TRBJ2-7; D not certain. This CDR3 has 17 amino acids. The V end was cut by 3 bases, the J end by 2 bases, with 20 bases between. Germline V lookup: CDR1 SNHLY, CDR2 FYNNEI. This chain's CDR3 is CASSDGGIGPVTYEQYF. CDR3 bases: TGTGCCAGCAGTGATGGCGGAATTGGGCCAGTGACCTACGAGCAGTACTTC.

This clonotype came up a few times. The genes are TRBV27 and TRBJ2-1, with 8 bases that match TRBD2. Germline lookup yields CDR1 MNHEY and CDR2 SMNVEV (reference sequence). Trimming at V came to 6 bases and at J to 6 bases, leaving 13 bases not matched to a gene. This CDR3 has 16 residues. The CDR3 spells CASRSGGAAAGNEQFF. Here the CDR3 DNA reads TGTGCCAGCAGGTCGGGGGGGGCTGCCGCTGGCAATGAGCAGTTCTTC.

The rearrangement links TRBV4-1 to TRBJ1-2, with D perhaps TRBD1 (5 bases). This CDR3 comprises 14 residues. Trimming took 4 bases from V and 9 from J, leaving 18 bases between them. In germline, CDR1 is MGHRA, CDR2 YSYEKL. Here the CDR3 DNA reads TGCGCCAGCAGCCCATCCCCCGGTGCAGGGAGCTACACCTTC. Translated: CASSPSPGAGSYTF.

The chain links TRBV12-3 or TRBV12-4 to TRBJ2-4; D is possibly TRBD2 (5 bases). V lost 9 bases and J lost 9, with 15 bases in between. The CDR3 length is 12 residues. The CDR3, as DNA: TGTGCCAGTGGCCAGGTAGAGGGCATTCAGTACTTC. Amino acid sequence: CASGQVEGIQYF.

This clonotype was seen only a few times. This chain uses TRBV19 with TRBJ1-5; 8 bases fit TRBD1. The CDR3 loop spans 15 amino acids. Looked up from germline, CDR1 is LNHDA and CDR2 is SQIVND (reference sequence). Germline trimming cut 5 bases from V and 3 bases from J; bases unmatched to any gene: 6. The DNA of the CDR3 is TGTGCCAGTAGTTCGGACAGGGCAACCAATCAGCCCCAGCATTTT. Translated: CASSSDRATNQPQHF. The variable domain in full, with the rest retrieved from reference TRBV19 and TRBJ1-5, is DGGITQSPKYLFRKEGQNVTLSCEQNLNHDAMYWYRQDPGQGLRLIYYSQIVNDFQKGDIAEGYSVSREKKESFPLTVTSAQKNPTAFYLCASSSDRATNQPQHFGDGTRLSIL.

The chain carries TRBV7-6 and TRBJ1-1, with D possibly TRBD1 on 5 matching bases. Germline V CDR1 and CDR2: SGHVS, FNYEAQ. The CDR3 length is 14 residues. V gave up 3 bases and J gave up 0 bases, with 8 bases separating them. The CDR3 region is CASSFRGMNTEAFF. In DNA form, the CDR3 reads TGTGCCAGCAGCTTTAGGGGCATGAACACTGAAGCTTTCTTT.

This clonotype has just a few counts. The chain recombines TRBV7-9 with TRBJ2-7; D unresolved. This CDR3 has 13 amino acids. With 5 bases removed from V and 2 bases from J, the gap between germline ends came to 10 bases. The germline gives CDR1 SEHNR, CDR2 FQNEAQ (reference sequence). CDR3 residues: CASSDVGTYEQYF. The CDR3 region has the DNA TGTGCCAGCAGCGACGTGGGGACCTACGAGCAGTACTTC. The whole variable domain, filled in from reference TRBV7-9 and TRBJ2-7, reads DTGVSQNPRHKITKRGQNVTFRCDPISEHNRLYWYRQTLGQGPEFLTYFQNEAQLEKSRLLSDRFSAERPKGSFSTLEIQRTEQGDSAMYLCASSDVGTYEQYFGPGTRLTVT.

This clonotype was found a few times. V and J are TRBV20-1 and TRBJ2-1, with 7 bases aligning to TRBD2. CDR1 is DFQATT, CDR2 SNEGSKA, per germline (reference sequence). With V trimmed by 0 bases and J by 6 bases, 8 bases remained unmatched. This CDR3 contains 15 residues. The CDR3 region is CSAREWTSTVNEQFF. The CDR3 DNA sequence: TGCAGTGCTAGAGAGTGGACTAGTACCGTCAATGAGCAGTTCTTC.

Many counts were recorded for this clonotype. The chain links TRBV19 to TRBJ1-1; a weak D match, TRBD1 (5 bases). The CDR3 is made up of 15 amino acids. Germline V gene sequence: CDR1 LNHDA, CDR2 SQIVND (reference sequence). The V end lost 5 bases, the J end lost 3 bases, and 16 bases lay between the germline ends. The DNA of the CDR3 is TGTGCCAGTAGTTCACGACAGCCTGGGCACACTGAAGCTTTCTTT. Translation: CASSSRQPGHTEAFF.

The rearrangement links TRBV27 to TRBJ2-5, with unresolved D. This CDR3 is built from 11 residues. The V and J ends lost 6 bases and 5 bases respectively, with 7 bases between them. Germline V CDR1 and CDR2: MNHEY, SMNVEV (reference sequence). The CDR3 is CASSIGETQYF. The CDR3 coding sequence is TGTGCCAGCAGCATAGGTGAGACCCAGTACTTC.

V usage is TRBV25-1 and J usage is TRBJ1-6, with D possibly TRBD1 on 5 matching bases. CDR3 length: 16 residues. Trimming left V 1 base short and J 8 bases short, with 15 bases between. The germline gives CDR1 MGHDK, CDR2 SYGVNS. The CDR3 protein is CASSESLEGVDSPLHF. The CDR3 region has the DNA TGTGCCAGCAGTGAATCCTTGGAAGGGGTGGATTCACCCCTCCACTTT.

The chain couples TRBV27 to TRBJ2-2; no reliable D call. Looked up from germline, CDR1 is MNHEY and CDR2 is SMNVEV (reference sequence). The CDR3 is made up of 20 amino acids. V gave up 2 bases and J gave up 6 bases, with 28 bases separating them. In nucleotides, the CDR3 is TGTGCCAGCAGTTTACAGCAGTTTATTGACGGGCCCAATGACTCCGGGGAGCTGTTTTTT. It translates to CASSLQQFIDGPNDSGELFF.

This clonotype was found many times. V is TRBV6-5 and J is TRBJ2-1, with a tentative D call TRBD2 (5 bases). The CDR3 is 14 residues long. The germline V and J ends were trimmed by 0 bases and 7 bases, with 10 bases remaining between them. The germline gives CDR1 MNHEY, CDR2 SVGAGI. CDR3 nucleotide sequence: TGTGCCAGCAGTTACTCCGGACGGAGGAATGAGCAGTTCTTC. Translation gives CASSYSGRRNEQFF.

The CDR3 loop reads CATLAGASPGTQYF. The CDR3 nucleotides read TGTGCCACGCTAGCGGGGGCCTCCCCAGGTACGCAGTATTTT. This sequence joins TRBV2 and TRBJ2-3; 10 positions agree with TRBD2. This CDR3 region has 14 residues. J lost 8 bases, V lost 10 bases, and 12 bases had no gene match. The germline CDR1 and CDR2 sequences are SNHLY and FYNNEI.

The chain employs TRBV6-8 and TRBJ2-2; no reliable D call. The CDR3 extends over 15 amino acids. Trimming removed 0 bases from V and 6 bases from J, with 11 bases in between. Germline CDR1 is MNHGY and CDR2 is SAAAGT. The CDR3 region is CASSYSTVRAGELFF. The CDR3 DNA follows: TGTGCCAGCAGTTACTCGACCGTTAGGGCCGGGGAGCTGTTTTTT.

This clonotype was picked up a small number of times. The chain has TRBV20-1 and TRBJ2-1; D is undetermined. There are 10 residues in the CDR3. V lost 4 bases and J 7 bases, leaving 5 bases between the germline ends. Germline V gene data show CDR1 as DFQATT and CDR2 as SNEGSKA (reference sequence). DNA of the CDR3: TGCAGTGCTAAGAGGAATGAGCAGTTCTTC. Its translation: CSAKRNEQFF.

A note on this clonotype: A clone one base away is much larger, so this may be a read error. Since no conserved phenylalanine or tryptophan closes the CDR3, a read error is the likely cause. This rearrangement joins TRBV19 to TRBJ1-1; 9 positions match TRBD1. CDR1 and CDR2 from the germline V gene are LNHDA and SQIVND (reference sequence). The CDR3 extends over 13 amino acids. V was clipped by 10 bases and J by 4 bases; unmatched bases: 7. The CDR3 protein is CAIRTGAGTEAFL. The CDR3 region has the DNA TGTGCCATCCGGACAGGGGCGGGCACTGAAGCTTTCCTT.